The rows below give T cell receptor beta chains drawn from one sample of a study of beta chain features in type 1 diabetes. Clones were read by immunoSEQ multiplex PCR, and TCRdb kept only the in-frame ones, dropping some. The sample contains about 620,000 clones, roughly 16% of which appear only once. The specimen was naive CD4+ T cells from blood. The origin of the receptors is a man aged 18 to 30 in good health. Both conserved end residues are part of each CDR3. The D gene is left open where the match is weak. Clone size appears in some rows only: once, few, many, or a class for an expanded clone.

d_call clone_size j_call v_call cdr3_nt cdr3_aa
TRBD2 few TRBJ2-5 TRBV9 TGTGCCAGCAGCGCCGGGACTAGCGGGCGGGAGACCCAGTACTTC CASSAGTSGRETQYF
- - TRBJ2-5 TRBV25-1 TGTGCCAGCGGGAGGAACGCCATTAAAGAGACCCAGTACTTC CASGRNAIKETQYF
TRBD1 - TRBJ1-1 TRBV19 TGTGCCAGTTCTACAGGGGTCAAGACTGAAGCTTTCTTT CASSTGVKTEAFF
TRBD1 - TRBJ1-1 TRBV18 TGTGCCAGCTCACGACAGGGGTCGGGAACTGAAGCTTTCTTT CASSRQGSGTEAFF
- few TRBJ2-6 TRBV7-3 TGTGCCAGCAGCTTTGGGGTTGGGGCCAACGTCCTGACTTTC CASSFGVGANVLTF
- - TRBJ1-5 TRBV4-1 TGCGCCAGCAGCCAAGACTGGGGAAACAATCAGCCCCAGCATTTT CASSQDWGNNQPQHF
- few TRBJ2-7 TRBV19 TGTGCCAGTAGTTTGAGACCAGCGGCAGCCTACGAGCAGTACTTC CASSLRPAAAYEQYF
- few TRBJ1-1 TRBV19 TGTGCCAGTAGTATCACCCAGGGGCAGTTCGCTGAAGCTTTCTTT CASSITQGQFAEAFF
- - TRBJ2-2 TRBV7-9 TGTGCCAGCAGCCCTTCCGGGGCCACCGGGGAGCTGTTTTTT CASSPSGATGELFF
TRBD1 - TRBJ1-1 TRBV10-3 TGTGCCATCAGTCCGGGACAGGGGAACACTGAAGCTTTCTTT CAISPGQGNTEAFF
TRBD2 - TRBJ2-1 TRBV2 TGTGCCAGCAGTGAAGGGAGTGGGAGGGCCCAGTTCTTC CASSEGSGRAQFF
- - TRBJ2-6 TRBV2 TGTGCCAGAATAATTGGGAGCGGCCGCTCTGGGGCCAACGTCCTGACTTTC CARIIGSGRSGANVLTF
- - TRBJ1-1 TRBV29-1 TGCAGCGTTATGGGACGGTTGAACACTGAAGCTTTCTTT CSVMGRLNTEAFF
TRBD1 few TRBJ1-2 TRBV6-6 TGTGCCAGCAGGATAGGACAGGCCTATGGCTACACCTTC CASRIGQAYGYTF
- - TRBJ1-5 TRBV5-1 TGCGCCAGCAGCTTGGTCGGCAATCAGCCCCAGCATTTT CASSLVGNQPQHF
TRBD1 - TRBJ1-1 TRBV7-2 TGTGCCAGCAGCCGTATTGGGACAGGGGGGACCATGAACACTGAAGCTTTCTTT CASSRIGTGGTMNTEAFF
- - TRBJ2-7 TRBV15 TGTGCCACCAGCAGAGATCTTCTCTACGAGCAGTACTTC CATSRDLLYEQYF
- few TRBJ2-1 TRBV4-3 TGCGCCAGCAGCCAAGAGATCGGGGGAAACTACAATGAGCAGTTCTTC CASSQEIGGNYNEQFF
TRBD2 few TRBJ2-7 TRBV4-1 TGCGCCAGCAGCCCGCATCCCTTGCGGCTAGCGGGAGGTCACGAGCAGTACTTC CASSPHPLRLAGGHEQYF
- - TRBJ1-3 TRBV19 TGTGCCAGTAGTCCCCCCGGCGGCTTCTCTGGAAACACCATATATTTT CASSPPGGFSGNTIYF
TRBD1 - TRBJ2-6 TRBV19 TGTGCCAGTAGTCCCCGACAGGGCAGAAGCTCTGGGGCCAACGTCCTGACTTTC CASSPRQGRSSGANVLTF
TRBD1 few TRBJ1-2 TRBV4-1 TGCGCCAGCAGCCAACCTCCCTCCGGGACAGTCTCGGTTGGCTACACCTTC CASSQPPSGTVSVGYTF
- few TRBJ2-7 TRBV18 TGTGCCAGCTCACCGCTTGGCTACGAGCAGTACTTC CASSPLGYEQYF
- - TRBJ2-7 TRBV28 TGTGCCAGCAGTCCCCGCCGGGACACCTGGTACTTC CASSPRRDTWYF
- - TRBJ2-1 TRBV6-1 TGTGCCAGCAGTGAATCCCCCCGAGACGGGCAGTTCTTC CASSESPRDGQFF
- - TRBJ1-2 TRBV30 TGTGCCTGGAGTTTCAACCCTAACTATGGCTACACCTTC CAWSFNPNYGYTF
TRBD1 - TRBJ1-1 TRBV7-2 TGTGCCAGCAGCTACTGGGGGACAGGCCCCACTGAAGCTTTCTTT CASSYWGTGPTEAFF
TRBD2 few TRBJ2-1 TRBV4-2 TGTGCCAGCAGCTACTCGGGACTAGCGGACAATGAGCAGTTCTTC CASSYSGLADNEQFF
- few TRBJ2-2 TRBV11-2 TGTGCCAGCCTGAGAACGGCGAACACCGGGGAGCTGTTTTTT CASLRTANTGELFF
- - TRBJ2-3 TRBV4-2 TGTGCCAGCAGCCAAGATCGGGCAATCAGGGCCACAGATACGCAGTATTTT CASSQDRAIRATDTQYF
- few TRBJ1-1 TRBV25-1 TGTGCCAGCAGCCTGTCAGGGAATATGAACACTGAAGCTTTCTTT CASSLSGNMNTEAFF
TRBD1 - TRBJ2-4 TRBV7-3 TGTGCCAGCAGCACAGGGGCCACGGGTGGGAAAAACATTCAGTACTTC CASSTGATGGKNIQYF
TRBD1 few TRBJ1-5 TRBV4-1 TGCGCCAGCAGCCCCCTCGCCAGGGGGCTAAGCAATCAGCCCCAGCATTTT CASSPLARGLSNQPQHF
TRBD1 - TRBJ1-2 TRBV6-5 TGTGCCAGCAGTCCAATCGACAGGGCTGGCTACACCTTC CASSPIDRAGYTF
- - TRBJ2-7 TRBV28 TGTGCCAGCAGGAGGGGCACCTACGAGCAGTACTTC CASRRGTYEQYF
- - TRBJ1-5 TRBV5-1 TGCGCCAGCAGCTTGCAATCCTCAGGGTTGAATCAGCCCCAGCATTTT CASSLQSSGLNQPQHF
- few TRBJ1-3 TRBV4-3 TGCGCCAGCAGCCCGGGACTCCGGAGGTCTGGAAACACCATATATTTT CASSPGLRRSGNTIYF
- few TRBJ2-5 TRBV4-1 TGCGCCAGCAGCCAAGGGACACCTCCTGTAGTATCCCAGTACTTC CASSQGTPPVVSQYF
- few TRBJ2-7 TRBV29-1 TGCAGCGTTGAGGGAAGGGCCGAGCAGTACTTC CSVEGRAEQYF
- few TRBJ1-2 TRBV12-5 TGTGCTAGTGGTTTTCATACCGGGAGCTATGGCTACACCTTC CASGFHTGSYGYTF
TRBD1 few TRBJ2-7 TRBV30 TGTGCCTGGAGTACCAGACAGGGGATCCCCTACGAGCAGTACTTC CAWSTRQGIPYEQYF
- many TRBJ1-1 TRBV7-9 TGTGCCAGCAGCTTAGTGGGTATGAACACTGAAGCTTTCTTT CASSLVGMNTEAFF
- few TRBJ1-5 TRBV6-1 TGTGCCTGTCGGCAAGGGGCGGGTAACAATCAGCCCCAGCATTTT CACRQGAGNNQPQHF
- - TRBJ2-2 TRBV28 TGTGCCAGCACCTCCGGGGGCGGATGGAACACCGGGGAGCTGTTTTTT CASTSGGGWNTGELFF
TRBD2 - TRBJ2-1 TRBV5-1 TGCGCCAGCAGCTTCGCGGGGGAGCCGGGCAATGAGCAGTTCTTC CASSFAGEPGNEQFF
- many TRBJ2-6 TRBV7-9 TGTGCCAGCAGCTTAGTCGGACAGATATACTCTGGGGCCAACGTCCTGACTTTC CASSLVGQIYSGANVLTF
- - TRBJ1-5 TRBV5-4 TGTGCCAGCAGCTTGCAGGGGTTCAACCAGCCCCAGCATTTT CASSLQGFNQPQHF
- - TRBJ1-6 TRBV7-2 TGTGCCGGAAGCCTGGAAGGGTATAATTCACCCCTCCACTTT CAGSLEGYNSPLHF
- once TRBJ1-2 TRBV25-1 TGTGCCAGCAGTGTTAGTGGGGCCTATGGCTACACCTTC CASSVSGAYGYTF
- few TRBJ2-3 TRBV30 TGTGCCTGGAAGCAGAGGGGGAATCTACCCGCCACAGATACGCAGTATTTT CAWKQRGNLPATDTQYF
- few TRBJ2-7 TRBV7-6 TGTGCCAGCAGCGAGAGGGGGGTCCACGAGCAGTACTTC CASSERGVHEQYF
TRBD1 few TRBJ2-5 TRBV6-1 TGTGCCAGCAGTCTCGACAGGGGGCAGGAGACCCAGTACTTC CASSLDRGQETQYF